A selection of T cell receptor beta chains follows, all from one sample in a study of PD-1 blockade in mismatch repair-deficient tumors. This table comes from immunoSEQ multiplex PCR, and its TCRdb copy is limited to in-frame clones, with some not included. The data contain 120,000 or so clones, 88% of them seen just once; the ten biggest clones take up 10% to 15%. The input for sequencing was peripheral blood, taken about 17 months after starting pembrolizumab. The receptor set was obtained from an adult with mismatch repair-deficient cancer. CDR3s include the opening cysteine and the closing phenylalanine or tryptophan. Each record gives: J gene, V gene, CDR3 protein.

TRBJ1-3 TRBV2 CAGKDRGGNTIYF
TRBJ2-2 TRBV7-9 CASSPHVGRRPNTGELFF
TRBJ2-6 TRBV7-9 CASSLVRDRVSGANVLTF
TRBJ1-2 TRBV5-8 CASRGNYGYTF
TRBJ2-7 TRBV19 CASSIGLEDYEQYF
TRBJ2-7 TRBV7-3 CASSLVSGEQYF
TRBJ2-3 TRBV27 CASSFTPQQAHTQYF
TRBJ2-1 TRBV4-1 CASSATGALEQFF
TRBJ1-5 TRBV29-1 CSVAGDSNQPQHF
TRBJ2-5 TRBV7-9 CASSLLEGFRETQYF
TRBJ2-7 TRBV7-9 CASSLVRGATYEQYF
TRBJ1-1 TRBV7-2 CASSLDFRDTNTEAFF
TRBJ2-3 TRBV9 CASSGSPDTQYF
TRBJ2-7 TRBV6-5 CASSSEGEIVEQYF
TRBJ1-5 TRBV6-1 CASSEPNQPQHF
TRBJ2-1 TRBV7-9 CASSGGLAGGDNEQFF
TRBJ2-2 TRBV5-4 CASSLSGQGALAGELFF
TRBJ2-2 TRBV5-1 CASSRVAGGELFF
TRBJ2-3 TRBV7-2 CASSLGLAGTDTQYF
TRBJ2-1 TRBV10-2 CASSEYAAKNNEQFF
TRBJ2-2 TRBV7-8 CASSSTGTGITGELFF
TRBJ2-7 TRBV25-1 CASSAAGSYYYEQYF
TRBJ2-1 TRBV11-2 CASSLGAAGEFNEQFF
TRBJ1-2 TRBV9 CASSVDTAGGFGYTF
TRBJ2-5 TRBV5-1 CASSLRAGGSETQYF
TRBJ2-1 TRBV29-1 CSVEDSAKNEQFF
TRBJ2-2 TRBV6-5 CASNQQGSGELFF
TRBJ2-7 TRBV5-1 CASSSTGMGTYEQYF
TRBJ2-1 TRBV10-3 CAISGPFNEQFF
TRBJ2-2 TRBV6-5 CASSYSTRGAGELFF
TRBJ1-4 TRBV7-9 CASSLYLGGTNEKLFF
TRBJ1-1 TRBV30 CAWSPVMNTEAFF
TRBJ2-7 TRBV2 CASSEEGLAGVSNHEQYF
TRBJ2-7 TRBV27 CASSFTSGNYEQYF
TRBJ2-4 TRBV5-1 CASSLEWGNIQYF
TRBJ2-7 TRBV5-6 CASSLGPHEQYF